The next 24 T cell receptor beta chains were all read from a single sample in a study of cytomegalovirus exposure and HLA in healthy donors. Primers included in the PCR were 60 Vbeta and 13 Jbeta primers. Assay: immunoSEQ multiplex PCR; the TCRdb copy retains only in-frame clones and omits some. The table shows roughly 110,000 clones, with around two thirds occurring only once. The sequencing input was PBMCs. These receptors all stem from a human donor in good health.

The chain joins TRBV15 to TRBJ2-5; possible D gene TRBD1, 6 bases. This CDR3 spans 14 amino acids. Germline lookup yields CDR1 LNHNV and CDR2 YYDKDF (reference sequence). V shed 1 base and J shed 2 bases, with 8 bases lying between them. The CDR3: CATSRGGQQETQYF. The CDR3 region has the DNA TGTGCCACCAGCAGAGGAGGACAGCAAGAGACCCAGTACTTC.

V usage is TRBV30 and J usage is TRBJ2-5, with a weak D call TRBD1 (6 bases). The tail of the sequence fits TRBJ2-7 better, so the J call may be wrong. CDR1 and CDR2 from the germline V gene are GTSNPN and SVGIG (reference sequence). The CDR3 spans 11 residues. The CDR3 sequence is CAWGGRDEQYF. In DNA, the CDR3 is TGTGCCTGGGGGGGCAGGGACGAGCAGTACTTC.

The J gene is TRBJ1-5, the V gene TRBV5-1; TRBD1 is a possible D gene (5 bases). The CDR3 has 14 residues. V lost 0 bases to trimming and J lost 4 bases, with 8 bases between them. Germline assignment: CDR1 SGHRS and CDR2 YFSETQ. This chain's CDR3 is CASSLVGGNQPQHF. The CDR3 bases are TGCGCCAGCAGCTTGGTGGGGGGGAATCAGCCCCAGCATTTT. The full variable domain, its missing parts supplied by reference TRBV5-1 and TRBJ1-5, is KAGVTQTPRYLIKTRGQQVTLSCSPISGHRSVSWYQQTPGQGLQFLFEYFSETQRNKGNFPGRFSGRQFSNSRSEMNVSTLELGDSALYLCASSLVGGNQPQHFGDGTRLSIL.

This clone was detected only a few times. V usage is TRBV7-9 and J usage is TRBJ2-6; a weak D match, TRBD1 (5 bases). Trimming took off 1 base at V and 2 bases at J, with 6 bases between the two ends. This CDR3 comprises 15 residues. Germline V gives CDR1 SEHNR, CDR2 FQNEAQ (reference sequence). The CDR3 here is CASSLEGAGANVLTF. The CDR3, as DNA: TGTGCCAGCAGCTTAGAAGGGGCTGGGGCCAACGTCCTGACTTTC.

The gene calls are TRBV30 and TRBJ1-4, with a tentative D call TRBD1 (6 bases). V lost 6 bases and J lost 7, with 15 bases in between. The CDR3 runs to 13 residues. CDR1 is GTSNPN, CDR2 SVGIG, per germline (reference sequence). Here the CDR3 DNA reads TGTGCCTGCCCCGCGGGGGGGCCTGAAAAACTGTTTTTT. This encodes CACPAGGPEKLFF.

J is TRBJ1-2 and V is TRBV5-1, with D tentatively TRBD1 (5 bases). The germline CDR1 and CDR2 sequences are SGHRS and YFSETQ. The CDR3 is 13 residues long. Trimming shortened V by 3 bases and J by 10 bases, and 16 bases separated the two germline ends. DNA for the CDR3: TGCGCCAGCAGCTCGTTCGGGGGATCCCCCTACACCTTC. It encodes CASSSFGGSPYTF.

The CDR3 is CASSSFQGQVVKETQYF. CDR3 DNA: TGTGCCAGCAGCAGTTTCCAGGGCCAGGTAGTGAAAGAGACCCAGTACTTC. This chain uses TRBV21-1 with TRBJ2-5; the table gives TRBD1 as D, unverified against the DNA. TRBV21-1 is classified as a pseudogene. This CDR3 has 17 residues.

This clone was picked up many times. The chain uses TRBV5-4 and TRBJ2-3; D ambiguous. CDR3 length equals 14 residues. Germline V gene lookup returns CDR1 SGHNT and CDR2 YYREEE (reference sequence). Between the trimmed V and J ends, which lost 1 base and 0 bases, there was a span of 6 bases. The CDR3 here is CASSLWASTDTQYF. DNA for the CDR3: TGTGCCAGCAGCTTGTGGGCTAGCACAGATACGCAGTATTTT. The whole variable domain, remainder taken from reference TRBV5-4 and TRBJ2-3, is ETGVTQSPTHLIKTRGQQVTLRCSSQSGHNTVSWYQQALGQGPQFIFQYYREEENGRGNFPPRFSGLQFPNYSSELNVNALELDDSALYLCASSLWASTDTQYFGPGTRLTVL.

In its sample, this clone was seen once. V and J are TRBV28 and TRBJ1-1; tentative D call: TRBD1 (6 bases). The germline V gene encodes CDR1 MDHEN and CDR2 SYDVKM. This CDR3 is built from 17 residues. The ends were cut back, 5 bases at V and 4 bases at J, with 23 bases in the middle. CDR3 sequence: CASSQRGHGAGATEAFF. Here the CDR3 DNA reads TGTGCCAGCAGTCAAAGGGGTCACGGAGCGGGGGCCACTGAAGCTTTCTTT.

This clone was detected only a few times. The V and J genes are TRBV6-5 and TRBJ2-7; 8 bases match TRBD1. This CDR3 is 13 amino acids long. With 6 bases clipped from V and 2 bases from J, the junction kept 3 bases outside the gene matches. The germline V gene has CDR1 MNHEY and CDR2 SVGAGI. CDR3: CASRDRVTYEQYF. For the CDR3, the DNA is TGTGCCAGCAGGGACAGGGTCACCTACGAGCAGTACTTC.

The V gene is TRBV4-3, the J gene TRBJ2-1; TRBD2 matches 9 bases. The CDR3 is 13 residues long. Germline trimming cut 5 bases from V and 11 bases from J; bases unmatched to any gene: 7. Looked up from germline, CDR1 is LGHNA and CDR2 is YSLEER. The CDR3 nucleotides are TGCGCCAGCAGCATTCAAGCGGGGGGAAAGCAGTTCTTC. Residues: CASSIQAGGKQFF.

The chain uses TRBV5-1 and TRBJ2-1; TRBD2 is a possible D gene (6 bases). The V gene lost 3 bases and the J gene lost 7 bases, with 17 bases spanning the gap. Germline CDR1 SGHRS, CDR2 YFSETQ. The CDR3 consists of 15 residues. As DNA, the CDR3 is TGCGCCAGCAGCTGGAGGGGTGTAGGAGGAAATGAGCAGTTCTTC. It is translated as CASSWRGVGGNEQFF.

A few counts support this clone. This CDR3 reads CASSLRDRYTEAFF. CDR3 sequence (DNA): TGTGCCAGCAGTCTCCGGGACAGATACACTGAAGCTTTCTTT. V usage is TRBV6-6 and J usage is TRBJ1-1; 7 bases line up with TRBD1. Germline V gives CDR1 MNHNY, CDR2 SVGAGI (reference sequence). The CDR3 consists of 14 residues. J lost 3 bases, V lost 5 bases, and 6 bases had no gene match.

As DNA, the CDR3 is TGTGCCAGCGCCCTTGGCGATACGCAGTATTTT. Translation gives CASALGDTQYF. The rearrangement uses TRBV2 and TRBJ2-3; D uncertain. With 8 bases removed from V and 6 bases from J, the gap between germline ends came to 9 bases. The CDR3 contains 11 residues. The germline CDR1 and CDR2 sequences are SNHLY and FYNNEI.

The chain carries TRBV4-3 and TRBJ2-7; D ambiguous. The V and J ends lost 0 bases and 3 bases respectively, with 9 bases between them. Germline-derived CDR1 and CDR2 are LGHNA and YSLEER. The CDR3 has 14 amino acids. Here the CDR3 reads CASSQDMNSYEQYF. Written as DNA, the CDR3 is TGCGCCAGCAGCCAAGATATGAACAGCTACGAGCAGTACTTC.

This clone appeared once. V usage is TRBV28 and J usage is TRBJ2-1; D possibly corresponds to TRBD1 (6 bases). Germline CDR1 is MDHEN and CDR2 is SYDVKM. V was pared by 3 bases and J by 3 bases, with 27 bases between. The CDR3 length is 20 residues. The CDR3 region is CASSLRPGARLSLNYNEQFF. The CDR3 bases are TGTGCCAGCAGTTTGAGGCCAGGGGCCCGGCTTTCCCTAAACTACAATGAGCAGTTCTTC.

This clone was counted only a few times. V gene TRBV28 combines with J gene TRBJ2-7; D gene unclear. The CDR3 has 14 amino acids. Deletions cut 3 bases from V and 7 bases from J, with 16 bases between. Germline V lookup: CDR1 MDHEN, CDR2 SYDVKM. CDR3 DNA sequence: TGTGCCAGCAGTTTTTCCCCCCTTAAACGGGAGCAGTACTTC. This codes for CASSFSPLKREQYF.

The chain has TRBV6-5 and TRBJ2-7; D remains unclear. The CDR3 is 14 residues long. V was clipped by 4 bases and J by 4 bases, with 14 bases between them. CDR1 is MNHEY and CDR2 is SVGAGI in the germline V gene. Here the CDR3 DNA reads TGTGCCAGCAGTTTAGGCCCCACCGGGTACGAGCAGTACTTC. Protein sequence: CASSLGPTGYEQYF.

CDR3 region: CASSSTSGDYEQYF. Here the CDR3 DNA reads TGCGCCAGCAGCTCGACTAGCGGTGACTACGAGCAGTACTTC. This rearrangement joins TRBV5-1 to TRBJ2-7; 9 nucleotides line up with TRBD2. V lost 3 bases and J lost 3; bases outside the gene matches: 4. The CDR3 spans 14 residues. Germline values: CDR1 SGHRS, CDR2 YFSETQ.

This chain connects TRBV7-2 to TRBJ1-3; D is possibly TRBD1 (6 bases). Trimming removed 8 bases from V and 4 bases from J, with 12 bases in between. The CDR3 is 13 amino acids. Germline CDR1 and CDR2: SGHTA and FQGNSA. The DNA for the CDR3 is TGTGCCAGCGCCGGGACACACGGAAACACCATATATTTT. This sequence encodes CASAGTHGNTIYF.

The rearrangement joins TRBV28 to TRBJ1-5; D unresolved. The CDR3 consists of 11 residues. Trimming took off 7 bases at V and 7 bases at J, with 8 bases between the two ends. The germline V gene encodes CDR1 MDHEN and CDR2 SYDVKM. The DNA for the CDR3 is TGTGCCAGCACCACCCGGCAGCCCCAGCATTTT. Protein product: CASTTRQPQHF.

The chain uses TRBV5-4 and TRBJ2-5; tentative D call: TRBD1 (6 bases). Trimming left V 4 bases short and J 5 bases short, with 21 bases between. Per germline, CDR1 SGHNT and CDR2 YYREEE (reference sequence). CDR3 length: 16 residues. The CDR3 DNA follows: TGTGCCAGCAGCCCGTCCCCGGGACCCCAGGGGGAGACCCAGTACTTC. It encodes CASSPSPGPQGETQYF.

The genes are TRBV19 and TRBJ1-1; 7 bases line up with TRBD1. The trim removed 1 base at V and 2 bases at J, leaving 4 bases unmatched. This CDR3 is 15 amino acids long. Germline CDR1 and CDR2: LNHDA and SQIVND (reference sequence). The CDR3 protein is CASSIVNRGNTEAFF. The CDR3, as DNA: TGTGCCAGTAGTATAGTGAACAGGGGAAACACTGAAGCTTTCTTT.

The V gene is TRBV5-1, the J gene TRBJ2-5; 9 bases are shared with TRBD1. CDR1 and CDR2 from the germline V gene are SGHRS and YFSETQ. With V trimmed by 4 bases and J by 4 bases, 2 bases remained unmatched. This CDR3 is built from 13 residues. CDR3 DNA sequence: TGCGCCAGCAGCGGGACAGGGTCAGAGACCCAGTACTTC. Amino acids: CASSGTGSETQYF. The variable domain in full, with the rest retrieved from reference TRBV5-1 and TRBJ2-5, is KAGVTQTPRYLIKTRGQQVTLSCSPISGHRSVSWYQQTPGQGLQFLFEYFSETQRNKGNFPGRFSGRQFSNSRSEMNVSTLELGDSALYLCASSGTGSETQYFGPGTRLLVL.